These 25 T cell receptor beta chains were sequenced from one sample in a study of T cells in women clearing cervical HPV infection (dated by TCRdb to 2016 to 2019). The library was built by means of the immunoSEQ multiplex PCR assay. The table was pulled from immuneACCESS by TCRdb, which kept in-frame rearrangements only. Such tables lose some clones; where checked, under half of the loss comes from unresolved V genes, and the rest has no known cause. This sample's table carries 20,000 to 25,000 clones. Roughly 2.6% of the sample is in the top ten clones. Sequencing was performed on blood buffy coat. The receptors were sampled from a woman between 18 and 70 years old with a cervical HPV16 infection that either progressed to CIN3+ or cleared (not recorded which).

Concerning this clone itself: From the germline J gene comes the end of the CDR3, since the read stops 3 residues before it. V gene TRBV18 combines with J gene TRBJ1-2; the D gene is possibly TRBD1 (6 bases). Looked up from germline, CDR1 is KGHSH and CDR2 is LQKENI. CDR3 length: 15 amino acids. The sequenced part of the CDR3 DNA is TGTGCCAGCTCACCGGGGGCGGGGGGCCCCTACGAC. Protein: CASSPGAGGPYD. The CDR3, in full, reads CASSPGAGGPYDYTF. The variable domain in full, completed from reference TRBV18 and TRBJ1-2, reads NAGVMQNPRHLVRRRGQEARLRCSPMKGHSHVYWYRQLPEEGLKFMVYLQKENIIDESGMPKERFSAEFPKEGPSILRIQQVVRGDSAAYFCASSPGAGGPYDYTFGSGTRLTVV.

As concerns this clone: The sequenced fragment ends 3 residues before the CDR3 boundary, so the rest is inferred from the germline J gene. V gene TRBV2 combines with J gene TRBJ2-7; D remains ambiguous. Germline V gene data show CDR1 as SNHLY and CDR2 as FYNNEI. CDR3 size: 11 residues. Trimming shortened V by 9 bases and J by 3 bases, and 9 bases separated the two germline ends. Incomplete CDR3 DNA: TGTGCCAGTAAACAGTTCTACGAG. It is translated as CASKQFYE. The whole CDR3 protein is CASKQFYEQYF.

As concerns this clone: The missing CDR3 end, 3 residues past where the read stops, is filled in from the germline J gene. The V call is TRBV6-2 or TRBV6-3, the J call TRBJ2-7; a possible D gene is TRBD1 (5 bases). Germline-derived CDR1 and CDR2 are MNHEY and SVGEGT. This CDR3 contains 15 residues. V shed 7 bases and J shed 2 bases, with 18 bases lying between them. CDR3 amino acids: CASNHRTMPTYEQYF. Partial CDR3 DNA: TGTGCCAGCAACCATAGGACAATGCCCACCTACGAG.

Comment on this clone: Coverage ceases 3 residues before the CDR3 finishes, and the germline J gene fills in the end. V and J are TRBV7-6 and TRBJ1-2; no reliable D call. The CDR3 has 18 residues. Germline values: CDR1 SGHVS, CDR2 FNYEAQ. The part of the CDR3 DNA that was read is TGTGCCAGCAGCTTAGCCCCAAAATCCAGCGGGAGGTCAGATACC. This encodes CASSLAPKSSGRSDT. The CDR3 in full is CASSLAPKSSGRSDTYTF.

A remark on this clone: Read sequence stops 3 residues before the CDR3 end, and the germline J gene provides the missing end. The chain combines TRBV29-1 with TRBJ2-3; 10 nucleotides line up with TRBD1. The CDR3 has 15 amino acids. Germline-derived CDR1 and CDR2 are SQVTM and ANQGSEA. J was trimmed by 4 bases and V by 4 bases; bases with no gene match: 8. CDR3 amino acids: CSVGPPGTGADTQYF. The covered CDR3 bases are TGCAGCGTTGGCCCCCCCGGGACAGGGGCAGATACG.

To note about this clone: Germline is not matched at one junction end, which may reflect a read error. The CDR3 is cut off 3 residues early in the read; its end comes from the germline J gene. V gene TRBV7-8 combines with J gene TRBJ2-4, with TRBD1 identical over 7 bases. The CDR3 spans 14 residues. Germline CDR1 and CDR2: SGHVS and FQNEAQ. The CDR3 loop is CASSLDRAKNIQYF. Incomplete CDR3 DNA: TGTGCTAGCAGCTTGGACAGGGCCAAAAACATT.

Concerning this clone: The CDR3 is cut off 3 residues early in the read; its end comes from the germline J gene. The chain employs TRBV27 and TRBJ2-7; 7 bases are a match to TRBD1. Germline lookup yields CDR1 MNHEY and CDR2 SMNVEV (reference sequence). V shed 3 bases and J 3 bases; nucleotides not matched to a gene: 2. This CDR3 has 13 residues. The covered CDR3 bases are TGTGCCAGCAGTTTTTACAGGGGCTACGAG. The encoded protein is CASSFYRGYE. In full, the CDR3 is CASSFYRGYEQYF.

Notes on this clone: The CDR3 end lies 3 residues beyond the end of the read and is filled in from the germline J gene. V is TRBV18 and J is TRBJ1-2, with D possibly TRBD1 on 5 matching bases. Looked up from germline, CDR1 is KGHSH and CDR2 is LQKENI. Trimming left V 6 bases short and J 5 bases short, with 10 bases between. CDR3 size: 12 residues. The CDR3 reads CASSPTGYGYTF. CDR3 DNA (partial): TGTGCCAGCTCGCCCACAGGATATGGC. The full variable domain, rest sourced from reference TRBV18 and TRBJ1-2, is NAGVMQNPRHLVRRRGQEARLRCSPMKGHSHVYWYRQLPEEGLKFMVYLQKENIIDESGMPKERFSAEFPKEGPSILRIQQVVRGDSAAYFCASSPTGYGYTFGSGTRLTVV.

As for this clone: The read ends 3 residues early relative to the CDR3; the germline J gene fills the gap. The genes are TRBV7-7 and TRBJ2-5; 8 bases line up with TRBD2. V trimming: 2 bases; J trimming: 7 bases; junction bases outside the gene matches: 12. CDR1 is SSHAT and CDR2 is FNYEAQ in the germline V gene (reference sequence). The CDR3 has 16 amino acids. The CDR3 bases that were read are TGTGCCAGCAGCTTAAACGACGGGGGGGCCTTTGGGACC. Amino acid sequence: CASSLNDGGAFGT. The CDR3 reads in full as CASSLNDGGAFGTQYF.

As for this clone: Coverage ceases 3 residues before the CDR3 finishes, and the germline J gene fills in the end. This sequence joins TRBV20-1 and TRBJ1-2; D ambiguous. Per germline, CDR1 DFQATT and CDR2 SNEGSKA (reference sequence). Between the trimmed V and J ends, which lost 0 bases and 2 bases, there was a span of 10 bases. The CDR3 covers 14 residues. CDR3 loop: CSARDYRVNYGYTF. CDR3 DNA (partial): TGCAGTGCTAGAGATTACCGGGTAAACTATGGC.

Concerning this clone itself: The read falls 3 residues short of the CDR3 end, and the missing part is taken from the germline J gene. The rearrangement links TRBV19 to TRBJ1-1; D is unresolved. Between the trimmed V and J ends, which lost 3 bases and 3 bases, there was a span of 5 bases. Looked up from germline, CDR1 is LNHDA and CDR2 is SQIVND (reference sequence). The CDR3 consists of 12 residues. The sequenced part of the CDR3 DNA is TGTGCCAGTAGTATTACAGACACTGAA. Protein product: CASSITDTE. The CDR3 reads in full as CASSITDTEAFF.

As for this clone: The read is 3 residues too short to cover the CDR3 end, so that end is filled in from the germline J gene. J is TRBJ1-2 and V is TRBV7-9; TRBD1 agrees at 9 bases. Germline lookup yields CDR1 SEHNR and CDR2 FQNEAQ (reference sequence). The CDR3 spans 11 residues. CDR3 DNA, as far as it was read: TGTGCCAGCAGCTCGGGACAGGGA. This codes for CASSSGQG. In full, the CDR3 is CASSSGQGYTF.

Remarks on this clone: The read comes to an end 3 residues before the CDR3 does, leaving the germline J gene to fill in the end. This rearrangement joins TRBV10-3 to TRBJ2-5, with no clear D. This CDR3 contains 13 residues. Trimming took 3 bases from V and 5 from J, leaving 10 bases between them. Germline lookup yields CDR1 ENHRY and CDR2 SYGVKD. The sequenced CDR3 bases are TGTGCCATCAGTGACAAGGGCTGGGAGACC. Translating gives CAISDKGWET. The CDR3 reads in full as CAISDKGWETQYF.

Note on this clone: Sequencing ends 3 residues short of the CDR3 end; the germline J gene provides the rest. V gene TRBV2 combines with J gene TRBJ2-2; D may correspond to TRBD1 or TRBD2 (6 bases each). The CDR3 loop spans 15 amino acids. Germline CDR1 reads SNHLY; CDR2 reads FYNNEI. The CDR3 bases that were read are TGTGCCAGCAGAGGCGGGACACCCTATAATTCACCG. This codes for CASRGGTPYNSP. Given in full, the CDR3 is CASRGGTPYNSPLFF.

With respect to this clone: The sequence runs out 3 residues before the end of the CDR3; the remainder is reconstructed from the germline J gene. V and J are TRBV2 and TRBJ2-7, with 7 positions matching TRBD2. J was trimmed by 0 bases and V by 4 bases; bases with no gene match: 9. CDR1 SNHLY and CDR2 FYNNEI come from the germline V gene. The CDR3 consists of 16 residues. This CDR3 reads CASSGAGLTTSYEQYF. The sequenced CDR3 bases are TGTGCCAGCAGTGGAGCGGGACTCACCACCTCCTACGAG. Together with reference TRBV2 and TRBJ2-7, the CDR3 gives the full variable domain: EPEVTQTPSHQVTQMGQEVILRCVPISNHLYFYWYRQILGQKVEFLVSFYNNEISEKSEIFDDQFSVERPDGSNFTLKIRSTKLEDSAMYFCASSGAGLTTSYEQYFGPGTRLTVT.

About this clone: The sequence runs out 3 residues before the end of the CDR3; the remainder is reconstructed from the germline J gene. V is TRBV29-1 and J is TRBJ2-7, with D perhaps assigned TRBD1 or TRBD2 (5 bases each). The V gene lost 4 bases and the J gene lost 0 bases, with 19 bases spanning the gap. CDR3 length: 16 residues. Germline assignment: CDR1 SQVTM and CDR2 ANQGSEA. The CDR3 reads CSVAGITHRGSYEQYF. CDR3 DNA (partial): TGCAGCGTTGCCGGGATTACTCATAGGGGCTCCTACGAG.

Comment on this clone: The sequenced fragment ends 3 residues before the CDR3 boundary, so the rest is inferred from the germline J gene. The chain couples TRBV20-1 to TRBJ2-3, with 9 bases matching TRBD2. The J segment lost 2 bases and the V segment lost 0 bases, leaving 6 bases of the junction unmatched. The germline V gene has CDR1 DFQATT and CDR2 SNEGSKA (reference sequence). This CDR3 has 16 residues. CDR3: CSARDLAGSATDTQYF. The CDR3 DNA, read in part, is TGCAGTGCTAGAGATCTAGCGGGAAGCGCCACAGATACG.

The CDR3 loop reads CASSGPGYSNQPQHF. The part of the CDR3 DNA that was read is TGTGCCAGCAGTGGTCCGGGGTATAGCAATCAGCCC. The chain recombines TRBV2 with TRBJ1-5; D unclear. The DNA ends 3 residues before the CDR3 does, and the rest of the CDR3 is filled in from the germline J gene. This CDR3 comprises 15 residues. Trimming removed 4 bases at V and 0 bases at J, with 10 bases between. Germline V gene lookup returns CDR1 SNHLY and CDR2 FYNNEI.

Partial CDR3 DNA: TGTGCCAGCTCACTACAGGAAGAGAGCAATCAGCCC. This sequence encodes CASSLQEESNQP. The entire CDR3 protein is CASSLQEESNQPQHF. The chain joins TRBV18 to TRBJ1-5, with D possibly matching TRBD1 (5 bases). Coverage ceases 3 residues before the CDR3 finishes, and the germline J gene fills in the end. CDR1 is KGHSH, CDR2 LQKENI, per germline. There are 15 residues in the CDR3. V was pared by 4 bases and J by 1 base, with 11 bases between.

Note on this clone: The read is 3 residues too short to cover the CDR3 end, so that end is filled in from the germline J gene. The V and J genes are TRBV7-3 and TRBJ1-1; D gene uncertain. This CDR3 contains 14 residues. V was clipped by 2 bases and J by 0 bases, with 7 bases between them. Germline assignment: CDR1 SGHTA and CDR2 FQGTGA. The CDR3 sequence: CASSLEGMNTEAFF. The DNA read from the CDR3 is TGTGCCAGCAGCTTAGAGGGCATGAACACTGAA.

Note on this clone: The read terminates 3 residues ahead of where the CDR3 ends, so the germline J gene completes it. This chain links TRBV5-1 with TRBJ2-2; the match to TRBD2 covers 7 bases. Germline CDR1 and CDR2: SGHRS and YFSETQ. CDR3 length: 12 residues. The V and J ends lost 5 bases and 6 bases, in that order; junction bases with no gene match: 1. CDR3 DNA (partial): TGCGCCAGCAGAAGCGGGGCCGGGGAG. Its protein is CASRSGAGE. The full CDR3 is CASRSGAGELFF.

CDR3 DNA, as far as it was read: TGTGCCAGCAGCCGACCGGGACAGGGATCCTACGAG. Its translation: CASSRPGQGSYE. The full CDR3 protein reads CASSRPGQGSYEQYF. V and J are TRBV5-4 and TRBJ2-7; 9 bases fit TRBD1. Read data end 3 residues before the CDR3 end; the end is taken from the germline J gene. This CDR3 contains 15 residues. CDR1 SGHNT and CDR2 YYREEE come from the germline V gene (reference sequence). V was clipped by 4 bases and J by 1 base; unmatched bases: 6.

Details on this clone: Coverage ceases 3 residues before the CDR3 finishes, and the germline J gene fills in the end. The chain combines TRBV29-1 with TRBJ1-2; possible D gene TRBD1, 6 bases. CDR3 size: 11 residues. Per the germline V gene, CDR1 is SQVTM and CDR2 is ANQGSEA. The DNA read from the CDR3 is TGCAGCGCGCGCAGGGGCGACGAC. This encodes CSARRGDD. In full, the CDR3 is CSARRGDDYTF.

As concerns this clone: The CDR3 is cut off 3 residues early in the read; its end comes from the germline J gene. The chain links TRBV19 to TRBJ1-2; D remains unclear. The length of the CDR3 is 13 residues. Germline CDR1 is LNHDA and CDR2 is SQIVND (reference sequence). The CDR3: CASRVSGTDTYTF. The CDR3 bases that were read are TGTGCCAGTAGGGTTAGCGGCACAGATACC. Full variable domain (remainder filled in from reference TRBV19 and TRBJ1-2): DGGITQSPKYLFRKEGQNVTLSCEQNLNHDAMYWYRQDPGQGLRLIYYSQIVNDFQKGDIAEGYSVSREKKESFPLTVTSAQKNPTAFYLCASRVSGTDTYTFGSGTRLTVV.

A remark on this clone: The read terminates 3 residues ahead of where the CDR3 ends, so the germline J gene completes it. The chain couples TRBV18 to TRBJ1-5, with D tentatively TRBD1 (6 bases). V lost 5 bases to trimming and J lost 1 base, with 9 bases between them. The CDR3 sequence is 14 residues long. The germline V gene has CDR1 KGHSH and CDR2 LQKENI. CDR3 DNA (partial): TGTGCCAGCTCAACCGGGACAAGCAATCAGCCC. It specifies CASSTGTSNQP. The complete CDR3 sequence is CASSTGTSNQPQHF.